These 6 T cell receptor beta chains were all obtained from the same sample, sequenced in a study of cytomegalovirus exposure and HLA in healthy donors. The study ran its PCR with 60 Vbeta and 13 Jbeta primers. The method was immunoSEQ multiplex PCR; TCRdb's version includes in-frame clones alone and lacks a portion of them. The sample gives about 110,000 clones, under 85% of which show up once; 4.8% is in the top ten. The sequenced material came from PBMCs. These receptor sequences come from a man under 40 in good health and CMV-seropositive.

The chain is built from TRBV7-8 and TRBJ1-4; no firm D call. The V end lost 3 bases, the J end lost 0 bases, and 8 bases lay between the germline ends. The V gene's germline CDR1 is SGHVS and CDR2 FQNEAQ. This CDR3 contains 15 residues. The CDR3 is CASSFSSATNEKLFF. The CDR3, as DNA: TGTGCCAGCAGCTTTAGTTCCGCAACTAATGAAAAACTGTTTTTT.

This clone was seen many times. The chain uses TRBV6-1 and TRBJ2-7, with TRBD2 identical over 10 bases. The CDR3 totals 14 residues. The germline CDR1 and CDR2 sequences are MNHNS and SASEGT. The trim removed 6 bases at V and 3 bases at J, leaving 5 bases unmatched. The CDR3 loop is CASSLAGARYEQYF. CDR3 coding DNA: TGTGCCAGCAGCCTAGCGGGGGCTCGCTACGAGCAGTACTTC.

The rearrangement joins TRBV6-6 to TRBJ1-1; 7 bases fit TRBD1. CDR1 and CDR2 (germline): MNHNY, SVGAGI (reference sequence). CDR3 length: 12 amino acids. Trimming took 8 bases from V and 4 from J; bases not matched to a gene: 4. CDR3 sequence: CASRQGGTEAFF. The CDR3 bases are TGTGCCAGCCGTCAGGGGGGCACTGAAGCTTTCTTT.

The table lists this clone with a count of one. The chain carries TRBV6-5 and TRBJ1-5; TRBD1 is a possible D gene (6 bases). V was clipped by 6 bases and J by 7 bases, with 13 bases between them. Germline CDR1 reads MNHEY; CDR2 reads SVGAGI. The CDR3 spans 13 residues. CDR3 loop: CASRKQGTQPQHF. As DNA, the CDR3 is TGTGCCAGCAGAAAACAGGGCACCCAGCCCCAGCATTTT.

V is TRBV28 and J is TRBJ2-2; D possibly corresponds to TRBD1 (6 bases). Trimming shortened V by 6 bases and J by 0 bases, and 8 bases separated the two germline ends. The CDR3 is made up of 14 amino acids. CDR1 and CDR2 from the germline V gene are MDHEN and SYDVKM. Here the CDR3 DNA reads TGTGCCAGCAGCGGACAGACGAACACCGGGGAGCTGTTTTTT. Translated, it gives CASSGQTNTGELFF. Looking up the rest from reference TRBV28 and TRBJ2-2 gives the full variable domain: DVKVTQSSRYLVKRTGEKVFLECVQDMDHENMFWYRQDPGLGLRLIYFSYDVKMKEKGDIPEGYSVSREKKERFSLILESASTNQTSMYLCASSGQTNTGELFFGEGSRLTVL.

The CDR3 spells CASSLGTRLIQYF. The CDR3 coding sequence is TGTGCCAGCAGCTTAGGGACCAGGTTGATCCAGTACTTC. This chain connects TRBV13 to TRBJ2-5; the D is unclear. This CDR3 comprises 13 residues. V lost 0 bases, J lost 10 bases, and 12 bases lay in between. CDR1 is PRHDT, CDR2 FYEKMQ, per germline (reference sequence). The whole variable domain, filled in from reference TRBV13 and TRBJ2-5, reads AAGVIQSPRHLIKEKRETATLKCYPIPRHDTVYWYQQGPGQDPQFLISFYEKMQSDKGSIPDRFSAQQFSDYHSELNMSSLELGDSALYFCASSLGTRLIQYFGPGTRLLVL.